The present TCR beta chain was sequenced within a study of resident and recirculating memory T cells in vitiligo. Across the study: Samples were epidermis from two lesional and two nonlesional sites, plus PBMCs. Points from the study as a whole: No unique dominant TCR clone was found in vitiligo lesions. Sequences differed between biopsy sites and patients, suggesting private specificity.

This CDR3 has 14 amino acids. V lost 3 bases, J lost 5 bases, and 16 bases lay in between. The germline V gene encodes CDR1 GTSNPN and CDR2 SVGIG (reference sequence). The table came from immunoSEQ multiplex PCR; TCRdb's copy has only in-frame clones and leaves some out. The sample has 70,000 or so clones; approximately 90% are singletons. Note on this clone: Its antigen remains unidentified.

Source material: blood. The source of this sequence is a male donor with vitiligo. The chain links TRBV30 to TRBJ1-1, with D possibly being TRBD1 (6 bases). The CDR3 is CAWRRGILGTEAFF. CDR3 coding DNA: TGTGCCTGGAGAAGGGGGATCCTGGGGACTGAAGCTTTCTTT.